Listed here are 9 T cell receptor beta chains from one sample, sequenced in a study of spatial heterogeneity in lung cancer (dated by TCRdb to between 2018 and 2020). Receptors were amplified or captured by 5' RACE. Sequenced using a NextSeq 500. TCRdb applied fastp at Q25 and MiXCR to the public reads, then kept only in-frame beta chains. Every entry covers one CDR3 protein and lists the most common genes and DNA from its rows. This sample is represented by 50,000 or so distinct CDR3 sequences; around 11% of them were singletons. The ten largest account for about 43% of the sample. Per the publication, the time point label means: sample taken at primary tumor resection. Without any cell sorting, TCR sequencing was performed on whole RNA extracted either from tumor and nontumor lung tissue or from cryopreserved PBMC samples. Here the sequenced sample was PBMCs, taken at surgery. The receptors here all came from a female donor with early-stage non-small cell lung cancer.

V gene TRBV20-1 combines with J gene TRBJ1-2; D may be TRBD1 (5 bases). V shed 6 bases and J shed 5 bases, with 13 bases lying between them. Germline V gene data show CDR1 as DFQATT and CDR2 as SNEGSKA (reference sequence). The CDR3 is 12 amino acids. CDR3 coding DNA: TGCAGTGCCCGACCGGAGGGGTATGGCTACACCTTC. This sequence encodes CSARPEGYGYTF.

J is TRBJ1-6 and V is TRBV12-3 or TRBV12-4; D is ambiguous. With 3 bases removed from V and 0 bases from J, the gap between germline ends came to 9 bases. The CDR3 extends over 16 amino acids. In nucleotides, the CDR3 is TGTGCCAGCAGTTTCGACACCGGCTCCTATAATTCACCCCTCCACTTT. Translated: CASSFDTGSYNSPLHF.

In this sample, this clonotype turned up many times. The gene calls are TRBV5-1 and TRBJ1-1; the D is unclear. The germline V and J ends were trimmed by 0 bases and 2 bases, with 11 bases remaining between them. Germline assignment: CDR1 SGHRS and CDR2 YFSETQ. The CDR3 consists of 15 residues. In DNA form, the CDR3 reads TGCGCCAGCAGCTTGGATAGACCCCTCAACACTGAAGCTTTCTTT. Translated, it gives CASSLDRPLNTEAFF. The full variable domain, completed using reference TRBV5-1 and TRBJ1-1, is KAGVTQTPRYLIKTRGQQVTLSCSPISGHRSVSWYQQTPGQGLQFLFEYFSETQRNKGNFPGRFSGRQFSNSRSEMNVSTLELGDSALYLCASSLDRPLNTEAFFGQGTRLTVV.

The V call is TRBV7-2, the J call TRBJ2-3; 7 nucleotides line up with TRBD2. In germline, CDR1 is SGHTA, CDR2 FQGNSA. V lost 4 bases, J lost 2 bases, and 6 bases stayed unmatched. This CDR3 comprises 15 residues. The CDR3 DNA is TGTGCCAGCAGCTCTAGGCGGGGGACCACAGATACGCAGTATTTT. Encoded protein: CASSSRRGTTDTQYF.

The sample holds many counts of this clonotype. The chain uses TRBV14 and TRBJ2-3; 10 nucleotides line up with TRBD2. The CDR3 runs 15 residues. Germline CDR1 SGHDN, CDR2 FVKESK. V shed 5 bases, J shed 4 bases, and the junction held 6 bases outside the gene matches. CDR3 bases: TGTGCCAGCAGCGCCGGACTAGCGGTAGCAGATACGCAGTATTTT. Its protein is CASSAGLAVADTQYF.

The rearrangement links TRBV6-2 or TRBV6-3 to TRBJ2-1, with D maybe TRBD1 (6 bases). The germline V gene has CDR1 MNHEY and CDR2 SVGEGT. V lost 5 bases, J lost 0 bases, and 17 bases lay in between. The CDR3 runs to 17 residues. CDR3 residues: CASSDRTARRSYNEQFF. In nucleotides, the CDR3 is TGTGCCAGCAGTGATCGGACAGCCCGGCGCTCCTACAATGAGCAGTTCTTC.

This clonotype was seen repeatedly, ten times or more. The chain employs TRBV30 and TRBJ2-1; D is ambiguous. Trimming shortened V by 0 bases and J by 7 bases, and 1 base separated the two germline ends. From germline, CDR1 is GTSNPN and CDR2 SVGIG (reference sequence). This CDR3 region has 10 residues. CDR3 sequence reads: CAWSVNEQFF. Written as DNA, the CDR3 is TGTGCCTGGAGTGTAAATGAGCAGTTCTTC.

This clonotype has at least ten counts. The chain carries TRBV12-3 or TRBV12-4 and TRBJ1-2; D is unclear. V lost 2 bases and J lost 6, with 7 bases in between. This CDR3 spans 12 amino acids. DNA for the CDR3: TGTGCCAGCAGTTTAATGGGTAATGGCTACACCTTC. Translating gives CASSLMGNGYTF.

The V call is TRBV7-9, the J call TRBJ1-4; D is undetermined. CDR1 and CDR2 from the germline V gene are SEHNR and FQNEAQ (reference sequence). V dropped 2 bases and J dropped 4 bases, with 2 bases sitting between them. This CDR3 region has 12 residues. The CDR3 loop is CASSLSNEKLFF. CDR3 bases: TGTGCCAGCAGCTTAAGTAATGAAAAACTGTTTTTT.